This T cell receptor beta chain was recorded in a study of OX40 agonist ivuxolimab in advanced cancers. Study context: Dose-escalation subjects each had hepatocellular carcinoma, melanoma, renal cell or head and neck cancer.

With respect to this clone: The antigen is not known.

Study findings and constraints: At 0.1-3.0 mg/kg, partial responders had clonal expansion among the lowest observed.

Trimming cost V 6 bases and J 0 bases; bases outside gene matches: 6. CDR1 and CDR2 from the germline V gene are MNHNY and SVGAGI (reference sequence). CDR3 size: 15 residues. Patients who had autoimmune disease history or got systemic immunosuppression were left out. TCRdb's copy holds only in-frame clones and misses some; the assay was immunoSEQ multiplex PCR. The sample consists of roughly 53,000 clones, more than 70% of them appearing once. The V call is TRBV6-6, the J call TRBJ1-2, with TRBD1 matching over 8 bases. The sample here was CD4+ or CD8+ T cells sorted from blood, taken in a trial of the OX40 agonist ivuxolimab. The sequence derives from an adult with an advanced solid tumor such as melanoma, head and neck, liver or kidney cancer. Here the CDR3 reads CASSTSGGTNYGYTF. The CDR3 DNA is TGTGCCAGCAGCACCTCAGGGGGCACTAACTATGGCTACACCTTC.